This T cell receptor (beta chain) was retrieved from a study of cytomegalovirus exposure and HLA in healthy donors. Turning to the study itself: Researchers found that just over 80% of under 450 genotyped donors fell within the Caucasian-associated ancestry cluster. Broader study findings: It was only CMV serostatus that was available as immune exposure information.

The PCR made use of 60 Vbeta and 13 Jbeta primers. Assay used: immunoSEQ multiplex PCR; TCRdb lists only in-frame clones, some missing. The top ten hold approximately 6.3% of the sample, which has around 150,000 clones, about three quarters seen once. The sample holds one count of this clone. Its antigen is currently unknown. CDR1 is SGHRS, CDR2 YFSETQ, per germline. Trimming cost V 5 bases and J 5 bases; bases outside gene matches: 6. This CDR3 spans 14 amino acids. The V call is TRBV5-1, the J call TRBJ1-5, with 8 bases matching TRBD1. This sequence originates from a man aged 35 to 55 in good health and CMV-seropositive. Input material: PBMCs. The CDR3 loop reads CASRAGQGYQPQHF. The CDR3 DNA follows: TGCGCCAGCAGGGCAGGACAGGGATATCAGCCCCAGCATTTT.